This is a list of T cell receptor beta chains from one sample in a study of regulatory and conventional T cells in RAG deficiency. Some clones are missing from TCRdb's copy, which holds only in-frame ones; the method was immunoSEQ multiplex PCR. The sample holds 22,000 or so clones, 90% to 95% seen once. These sequences were also reported in another study, on regulatory T cells.

The source material was CD4+ T cells sorted from blood. The origin of the receptors is a human donor in good health. Both conserved end residues are trimmed from each CDR3.

TRBJ1-2 TRBV5-5 ASSLESRVRGGYT
TRBJ1-2 TRBV7-9 ASSLIGEGAGDGYT
TRBJ2-5 TRBV9 ASSVSGSWEAQY
TRBJ2-5 TRBV7-8 ASSFSGRGQETQY
NA TRBV28 ASRSVGAASYEQY
TRBJ2-1 TRBV2 ASSDGGMVYNEQF
TRBJ2-2 TRBV6-5 ASSVYPGELF
TRBJ2-3 TRBV30 AWSVLLNTQY
TRBJ1-1 TRBV6-5 ASSYSRGEAF
TRBJ2-2 TRBV6-4 ASSDSITAGELF
TRBJ1-1 TRBV18 ASSPFRTGNTEAF
TRBJ1-1 TRBV6-6 ASNPPPGEQAEAF
TRBJ2-1 TRBV7-8 ASSRGAWIRGQGLWNEQF
TRBJ1-2 TRBV6-6 ASGKDRAGDGYT
TRBJ2-7 TRBV5-1 ASSLSGGNSYEQY
TRBJ1-5 TRBV27 ASSFGGNQPQH
TRBJ1-1 TRBV2 ASKMDSMNTEAF
TRBJ1-5 TRBV10-1 ASNEPDRGLGPQH
TRBJ1-4 TRBV5-1 ASSPTGPPEKLF
TRBJ2-5 TRBV29-1 SVGAETQY
TRBJ2-7 TRBV7-2 DSSFDGREQY
TRBJ2-2 TRBV5-4 ASSPGTGGPGELF
TRBJ1-1 TRBV19 ASTPWTLNTEAF
TRBJ1-1 TRBV12-5 ASGLLTEAF
TRBJ2-5 TRBV9 ASSVWGSSQETQY
TRBJ2-3 TRBV7-9 ASRFGDTQY
TRBJ2-3 TRBV30 AWSATDTQY
TRBJ1-3 TRBV28 ASSSGRVSGNTIY
TRBJ1-1 TRBV28 ATKVGGYTEAF